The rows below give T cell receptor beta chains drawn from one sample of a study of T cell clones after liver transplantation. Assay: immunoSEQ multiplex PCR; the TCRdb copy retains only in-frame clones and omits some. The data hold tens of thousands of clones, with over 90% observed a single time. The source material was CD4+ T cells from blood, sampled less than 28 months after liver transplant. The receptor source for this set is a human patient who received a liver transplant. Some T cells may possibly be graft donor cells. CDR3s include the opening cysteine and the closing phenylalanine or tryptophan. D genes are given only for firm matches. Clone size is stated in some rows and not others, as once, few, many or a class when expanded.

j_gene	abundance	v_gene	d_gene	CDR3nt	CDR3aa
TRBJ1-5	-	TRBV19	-	TGTGCCACCGCAGGGGATAGCAATCAGCCCCAGCATTTT	CATAGDSNQPQHF
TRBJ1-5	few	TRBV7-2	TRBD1	TGTGCCAGCAGTTGGGGACAGGGGCCCAATCAGCCCCAGCATTTT	CASSWGQGPNQPQHF
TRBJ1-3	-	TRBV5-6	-	TGTGCCAGCCGAATCAACAGGGTCCCCTCTGGAAACACCATATATTTT	CASRINRVPSGNTIYF
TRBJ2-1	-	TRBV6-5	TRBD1	TGTGCCAGCAGAGCGGACAGGGGGCGTCAAAATGAGCAGTTCTTC	CASRADRGRQNEQFF
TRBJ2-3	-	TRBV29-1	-	TGCAGCGTTTCAGGACGATTCACAGATACGCAGTATTTT	CSVSGRFTDTQYF
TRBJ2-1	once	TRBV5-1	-	TGCGCCAGCAGCCGCGAAGAAACAGGGTATGAGCAGTTCTTC	CASSREETGYEQFF
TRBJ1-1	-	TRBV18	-	TGTGCCAGCTCACCAAGGGGAGGAGGGTCGGATACTGAAGCTTTCTTT	CASSPRGGGSDTEAFF
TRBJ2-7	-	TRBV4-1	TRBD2	TGCGCCAGCAGTCAAGACGCTAGCGGGAGCAGCCACGAGCAGTACTTC	CASSQDASGSSHEQYF
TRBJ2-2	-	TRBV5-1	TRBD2	TGCGCCAGCAGCTTGGGGGGACTAGCAGAGACCGGGGAGCTGTTTTTT	CASSLGGLAETGELFF
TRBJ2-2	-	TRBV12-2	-	TGTGCAAGTCGCTTAGCGGGGCTCTACACCGGGGAGCTGTTTTTT	CASRLAGLYTGELFF
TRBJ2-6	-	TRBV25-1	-	TGTGCCAGCAGTAGTAACTCTGGGGCCAACGTCCTGACTTTC	CASSSNSGANVLTF
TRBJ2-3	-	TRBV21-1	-	TGTGCCAGCCCTGCGGGGGGCGTAGTGGCAGATACGCAGTATTTT	CASPAGGVVADTQYF
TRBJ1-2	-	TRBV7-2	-	TGTGCCAGCAGCTTAGCCAGACCCCAGGGGCCCACTAGCTATGGCTACACCTTC	CASSLARPQGPTSYGYTF
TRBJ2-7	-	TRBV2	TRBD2	TGTGCCAGCAGGCCGGGACTAGCGGGAGCCAGGGAGCAGTACTTC	CASRPGLAGAREQYF
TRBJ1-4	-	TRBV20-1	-	TGCAGTGCGGGGGATGAAAAACTGTTTTTT	CSAGDEKLFF
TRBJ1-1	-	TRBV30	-	TGTGCCTGGAGTGTAAGCAGACACAACACTGAAGCTTTCTTT	CAWSVSRHNTEAFF
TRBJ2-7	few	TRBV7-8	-	TGTGCCAGCAGCTTGTCAACAGGAACCTACGAGCAGTACTTC	CASSLSTGTYEQYF
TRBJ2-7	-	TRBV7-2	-	TGTGCCAGCAGCTACCAACCAGCCTACGAGCAGTACTTC	CASSYQPAYEQYF
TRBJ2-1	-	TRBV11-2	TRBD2	TGTGCCAGCAGTCCTCGGACTAGCGGGTGGGGCAATGAGCAGTTCTTC	CASSPRTSGWGNEQFF
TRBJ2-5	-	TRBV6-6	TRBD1	TGTGCCAGCAGTTACTCGAAGGGGGCTTGGGAGACCCAGTACTTC	CASSYSKGAWETQYF
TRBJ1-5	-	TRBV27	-	TGTGCCAGCAGTTTTAGGGGAAGCAATCAGCCCCAGCATTTT	CASSFRGSNQPQHF
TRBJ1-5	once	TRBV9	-	TGTGCCAGCAGCGGGAGGCGGGTTCAGCCCCAGCATTTT	CASSGRRVQPQHF
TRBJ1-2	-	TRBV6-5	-	TGTGCCAGCAGTTACATCGGCGTAGCTAACTATGGCTACACCTTC	CASSYIGVANYGYTF
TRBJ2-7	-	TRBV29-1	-	TGCAGCGTAACAGGGAGCAGCTACGAGCAGTACTTC	CSVTGSSYEQYF
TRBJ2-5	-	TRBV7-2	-	TGTGCCAGCAGCTTAGTGTCCAGCGGGCGACAAGAGACCCAGTACTTC	CASSLVSSGRQETQYF
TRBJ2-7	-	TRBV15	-	TGTGCCACCAGCAGAGATTGGAAGGATGGCGAGCAGTACTTC	CATSRDWKDGEQYF
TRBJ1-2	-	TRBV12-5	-	TGTGCTAGTGGTCTGTATAACTATGGCTACACCTTC	CASGLYNYGYTF
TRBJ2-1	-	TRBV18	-	TGTGCCAGCTCACCCCTATCGACTAGCAATGAGCAGTTCTTC	CASSPLSTSNEQFF
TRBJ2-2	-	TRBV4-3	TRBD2	TGCGCCAGCAGCCACTTCCTAGCGGCTCCGGATAACACCGGGGAGCTGTTTTTT	CASSHFLAAPDNTGELFF
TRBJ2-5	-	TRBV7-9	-	TGTGCCAGCAGAGTGACAGGAGGGGAGACCCAGTACTTC	CASRVTGGETQYF
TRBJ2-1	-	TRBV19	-	TGTGCCAGTAGTACCCGAAGGACAGGGACTACCTACAATGAGCAGTTCTTC	CASSTRRTGTTYNEQFF
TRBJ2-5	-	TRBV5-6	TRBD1	TGTGCCAGCAGCGCGAACAGGGGTAATCAAGAGACCCAGTACTTC	CASSANRGNQETQYF
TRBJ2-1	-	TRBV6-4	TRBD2	TGTGCCAGCAGTAACATAGCGGGAGGGCCGAATGAGCAGTTCTTC	CASSNIAGGPNEQFF
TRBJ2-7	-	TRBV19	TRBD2	TGTGCCAGTAGTAAGGGACTAGCGGGAGACTTTAGGCTTTCCTACGAGCAGTACTTC	CASSKGLAGDFRLSYEQYF
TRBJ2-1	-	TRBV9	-	TGTGCCAGCAGCGTAGGTCCTAGAGGCGATGAGCAGTTCTTC	CASSVGPRGDEQFF
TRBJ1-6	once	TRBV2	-	TGTGCCAGCAGTGCGGGCCAACATAATTCACCCCTCCACTTT	CASSAGQHNSPLHF
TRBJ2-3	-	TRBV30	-	TGTGCCTGGACCCCCTCCGGGATCACCCAAGATACGCAGTATTTT	CAWTPSGITQDTQYF
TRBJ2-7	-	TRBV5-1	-	TGCGCCAGCAGTTTGCAGGGGAACGAGCAGTACTTC	CASSLQGNEQYF
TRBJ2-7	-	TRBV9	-	TGTGCCAGCAGCGTAGCCCCGGGCGCCGATTACGAGCAGTACTTC	CASSVAPGADYEQYF
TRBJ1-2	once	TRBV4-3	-	TGCGCCAGCAGCCATGACAGAGGGAAGGAAGGCGGCTACACCTTC	CASSHDRGKEGGYTF
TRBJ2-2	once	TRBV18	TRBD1	TGTGCCAGCTCAACAACAGGGGCTCGTGCCGGGGAGCTGTTTTTT	CASSTTGARAGELFF
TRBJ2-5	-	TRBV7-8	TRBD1	TGTGCCAGCAGCTCCGGGACAGGGGGCTTGGAGACCCAGTACTTC	CASSSGTGGLETQYF
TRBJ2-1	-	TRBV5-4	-	TGTGCCAGCAGCCCCACGGTGGGGGAGCAGTTCTTC	CASSPTVGEQFF
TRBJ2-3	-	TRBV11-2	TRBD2	TGTGCCAGCAGCTTAAAATCCTGGGCGGGAGGCCCAGATACGCAGTATTTT	CASSLKSWAGGPDTQYF
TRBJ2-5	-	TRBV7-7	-	TGTGCTAGCAGCTTAGCGCCTAGTGAAAAGACCCAGTACTTC	CASSLAPSEKTQYF
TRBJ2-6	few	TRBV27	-	TGTGCCAGCAGTTTTGTGTCCTCTGGGGCCAACGTCCTGACTTTC	CASSFVSSGANVLTF
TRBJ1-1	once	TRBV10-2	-	TGCGCCAGCTCGGGGAGGGTGAACACTGAAGCTTTCTTT	CASSGRVNTEAFF
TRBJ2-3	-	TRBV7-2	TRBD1	TGTGCCAGCAGCTTACAGGGGGTCATAGATACGCAGTATTTT	CASSLQGVIDTQYF